The rows below give T cell receptor beta chains drawn from one sample of a study of shared clonotypes between healthy human individuals. Assay used: immunoSEQ multiplex PCR; TCRdb lists only in-frame clones, some missing. This table has about 2.2 million clones, 93% appearing once. Specimen: naive CD8+ T cells from PBMCs. These receptors came from a young man in good health. Some clones in this sample may be carry-over from other donors' samples. Both conserved end residues are part of each CDR3. A D gene is named only where the DNA matches it firmly. A row's size may be missing; if present it is once, few, many or a size class.

J: TRBJ2-7
size: -
V: TRBV7-9
D: TRBD2
CDR3: CASSETSGRPPGEQYF
DNA: TGTGCCAGCAGCGAGACTAGCGGGAGGCCCCCGGGCGAGCAGTACTTC

J: TRBJ2-5
size: -
V: TRBV10-3
D: TRBD2
CDR3: CAIASGRETQYF
DNA: TGTGCCATCGCAAGCGGGAGGGAGACCCAGTACTTC

J: TRBJ2-1
size: -
V: TRBV6-6
D: -
CDR3: CASLPTVGGDEQFF
DNA: TGTGCCAGCCTCCCAACTGTGGGGGGCGATGAGCAGTTCTTC

J: TRBJ2-3
size: once
V: TRBV7-9
D: TRBD2
CDR3: CASSLGLAGGGDTQYF
DNA: TGTGCCAGCAGCCTTGGACTAGCGGGAGGGGGGGATACGCAGTATTTT

J: TRBJ2-7
size: -
V: TRBV27
D: TRBD2
CDR3: CASSPGTSGAYEQYF
DNA: TGTGCCAGCAGTCCGGGGACTAGCGGGGCCTACGAGCAGTACTTC

J: TRBJ2-7
size: -
V: TRBV11-2
D: -
CDR3: CASSWTFYEQYF
DNA: TGTGCCAGCAGCTGGACTTTTTACGAGCAGTACTTC

J: TRBJ1-5
size: -
V: TRBV6-6
D: TRBD1
CDR3: CASSPGQGKQPQHF
DNA: TGTGCCAGCAGTCCCGGACAGGGGAAACAGCCCCAGCATTTT

J: TRBJ2-4
size: -
V: TRBV5-5
D: -
CDR3: CASSPSRTTKNIQYF
DNA: TGTGCCAGCAGCCCTTCGAGGACAACCAAAAACATTCAGTACTTC

J: TRBJ2-2
size: once
V: TRBV27
D: -
CDR3: CASSSINRALGGELFF
DNA: TGTGCCAGCAGTTCCATTAACAGGGCCCTGGGCGGGGAGCTGTTTTTT

J: TRBJ1-5
size: -
V: TRBV2
D: TRBD1
CDR3: CASTGQGGYSNQPQHF
DNA: TGTGCCAGCACCGGACAGGGGGGATATAGCAATCAGCCCCAGCATTTT

J: TRBJ2-7
size: -
V: TRBV9
D: TRBD1
CDR3: CASARDREAEQYF
DNA: TGTGCCAGCGCCCGGGACAGGGAAGCCGAGCAGTACTTC

J: TRBJ2-7
size: once
V: TRBV4-2
D: -
CDR3: CASSQTEYEQYF
DNA: TGTGCCAGCAGCCAAACGGAATACGAGCAGTACTTC

J: TRBJ1-2
size: -
V: TRBV5-4
D: -
CDR3: CASSSPEEAYGYTF
DNA: TGTGCCAGCAGCTCCCCCGAGGAGGCGTACGGCTACACCTTC

J: TRBJ2-2
size: -
V: TRBV9
D: -
CDR3: CASSVGLAHTGELFF
DNA: TGTGCCAGCAGCGTAGGCCTAGCACACACCGGGGAGCTGTTTTTT

J: TRBJ2-1
size: -
V: TRBV11-2
D: -
CDR3: CASSLDVARQFF
DNA: TGTGCCAGCAGCTTAGACGTAGCCCGCCAGTTCTTC

J: TRBJ1-5
size: -
V: TRBV12-2
D: -
CDR3: CASRLDTGFLLSNQPQHF
DNA: TGTGCAAGTCGCTTAGATACAGGGTTTTTATTAAGCAATCAGCCCCAGCATTTT

J: TRBJ1-3
size: -
V: TRBV9
D: TRBD1
CDR3: CASSVDGTGGAGGGNTIYF
DNA: TGTGCCAGCAGCGTAGATGGGACAGGGGGCGCCGGGGGTGGAAACACCATATATTTT

J: TRBJ1-1
size: -
V: TRBV27
D: -
CDR3: CASSSTHFEAFF
DNA: TGTGCCAGCAGTTCGACACACTTTGAAGCTTTCTTT

J: TRBJ1-2
size: -
V: TRBV9
D: -
CDR3: CASSPAGGVNYGYTF
DNA: TGTGCCAGCAGTCCAGCGGGGGGAGTGAACTATGGCTACACCTTC

J: TRBJ1-1
size: -
V: TRBV15
D: -
CDR3: CATSFSDRNTEAFF
DNA: TGTGCCACCAGCTTTTCGGACAGGAACACTGAAGCTTTCTTT

J: TRBJ1-1
size: -
V: TRBV6-7
D: -
CDR3: CASSPRQTPNTEAFF
DNA: TGTGCCAGCAGCCCCCGACAGACGCCGAACACTGAAGCTTTCTTT

J: TRBJ2-5
size: -
V: TRBV4-2
D: TRBD2
CDR3: CASSPWTSGEQETQYF
DNA: TGTGCCAGCAGCCCTTGGACTAGCGGGGAACAAGAGACCCAGTACTTC

J: TRBJ1-1
size: -
V: TRBV11-2
D: -
CDR3: CASSYWDGRNTEAFF
DNA: TGTGCCAGCAGCTATTGGGACGGCCGGAACACTGAAGCTTTCTTT

J: TRBJ2-7
size: -
V: TRBV4-1
D: TRBD2
CDR3: CASSQIAGGPTEQYF
DNA: TGCGCCAGCAGCCAAATTGCGGGAGGGCCTACCGAGCAGTACTTC

J: TRBJ2-7
size: -
V: TRBV7-2
D: -
CDR3: CASSLALWRNYEQYF
DNA: TGTGCCAGCAGCTTAGCATTGTGGCGAAACTACGAGCAGTACTTC

J: TRBJ2-7
size: -
V: TRBV19
D: -
CDR3: CASSIFSGYEQYF
DNA: TGTGCCAGTAGTATCTTCAGTGGGTACGAGCAGTACTTC

J: TRBJ1-1
size: -
V: TRBV10-3
D: -
CDR3: CAISEVPDTEAFF
DNA: TGTGCCATCAGTGAGGTCCCCGACACTGAAGCTTTCTTT

J: TRBJ1-1
size: -
V: TRBV5-6
D: -
CDR3: CASSLAGNTEAFF
DNA: TGTGCCAGCAGCTTGGCCGGTAACACTGAAGCTTTCTTT

J: TRBJ2-7
size: -
V: TRBV6-5
D: -
CDR3: CASSYRAGRMTEQYF
DNA: TGTGCCAGCAGTTACCGTGCCGGGAGAATGACCGAGCAGTACTTC

J: TRBJ2-7
size: -
V: TRBV7-6
D: -
CDR3: CASSLDMTNTYEQYF
DNA: TGTGCCAGCAGCTTAGACATGACAAATACCTACGAGCAGTACTTC

J: TRBJ1-2
size: -
V: TRBV27
D: TRBD1
CDR3: CASSFLGTDHYGYTF
DNA: TGTGCCAGCAGTTTCTTAGGGACAGACCACTATGGCTACACCTTC

J: TRBJ2-6
size: -
V: TRBV5-4
D: -
CDR3: CASSLVDQVPGANVLTF
DNA: TGTGCCAGCAGCTTGGTAGACCAGGTGCCAGGGGCCAACGTCCTGACTTTC

J: TRBJ2-1
size: -
V: TRBV13
D: TRBD2
CDR3: CASSQQGRVAGVFEQFF
DNA: TGTGCCAGCAGCCAACAGGGTAGGGTAGCGGGAGTATTCGAGCAGTTCTTC